This T cell receptor (beta chain) came from a study of T cells in Graves' hyperthyroidism and ophthalmopathy. This clonotype was detected ten times or more. No antigen is known for it. It was RNA transcripts that yielded the amplified TCR beta CDR3 regions. HTBI primers were the set used in a first-round RT-PCR of the TCR CDR3. MiXCR was run by TCRdb on the multiplex PCR reads, yielding one entry per CDR3 protein. The table records 480,000 or so distinct CDR3 sequences, about 15% of them present only once. Deletions cut 1 base from V and 5 bases from J, with 11 bases between. CDR1 and CDR2 from the germline V gene are LNHNV and YYDKDF (reference sequence). There are 15 residues in the CDR3. Researchers defined stable Graves' hyperthyroidism as no ophthalmopathy progression within 18 months. Overall study findings and caveats: Model-based prediction identified ophthalmopathy a median about 6 months prior to its onset. The majority of expanded thyroid clonotypes above 0.001 also appeared in blood.

The chain couples TRBV15 to TRBJ2-2; a weak D match, TRBD2 (5 bases). Sequenced input: blood. The receptor's source is a young woman with Graves' hyperthyroidism. CDR3 residues: CATSRAGVRTGELFF. CDR3 coding DNA: TGTGCCACCAGCAGAGCCGGGGTCCGGACCGGGGAGCTGTTTTTT.